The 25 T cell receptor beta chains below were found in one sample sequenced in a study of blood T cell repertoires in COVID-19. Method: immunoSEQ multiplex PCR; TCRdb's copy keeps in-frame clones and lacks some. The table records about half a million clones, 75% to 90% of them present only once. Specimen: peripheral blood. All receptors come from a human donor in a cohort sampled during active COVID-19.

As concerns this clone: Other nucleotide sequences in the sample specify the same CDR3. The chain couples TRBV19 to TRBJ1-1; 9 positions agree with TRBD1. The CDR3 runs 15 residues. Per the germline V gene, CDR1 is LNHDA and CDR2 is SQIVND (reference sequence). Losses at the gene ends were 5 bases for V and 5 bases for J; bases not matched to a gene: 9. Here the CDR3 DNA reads TGTGCCAGTAGTCCTGGGACAGGGACTAGGACTGAAGCTTTCTTT. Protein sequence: CASSPGTGTRTEAFF.

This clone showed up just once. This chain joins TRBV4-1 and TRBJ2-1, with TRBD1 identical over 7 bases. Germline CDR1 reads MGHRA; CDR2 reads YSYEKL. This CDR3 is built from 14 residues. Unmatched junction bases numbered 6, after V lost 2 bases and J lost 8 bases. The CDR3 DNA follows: TGCGCCAGCAGCCAACCGACAGGGCTCCATGAGCAGTTCTTC. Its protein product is CASSQPTGLHEQFF.

CDR3 bases: TGTGCCAGCAGACGGGCGGGAGAATACTACGAGCAGTACTTC. Translation gives CASRRAGEYYEQYF. This chain uses TRBV13 with TRBJ2-7, with 7 bases aligning to TRBD2. The V gene end was trimmed by 6 bases and the J gene end by 3 bases; junction bases not matched to a gene: 8. The CDR3 spans 14 residues. From germline, CDR1 is PRHDT and CDR2 FYEKMQ (reference sequence). Full variable domain (missing parts from reference TRBV13 and TRBJ2-7): AAGVIQSPRHLIKEKRETATLKCYPIPRHDTVYWYQQGPGQDPQFLISFYEKMQSDKGSIPDRFSAQQFSDYHSELNMSSLELGDSALYFCASRRAGEYYEQYFGPGTRLTVT.

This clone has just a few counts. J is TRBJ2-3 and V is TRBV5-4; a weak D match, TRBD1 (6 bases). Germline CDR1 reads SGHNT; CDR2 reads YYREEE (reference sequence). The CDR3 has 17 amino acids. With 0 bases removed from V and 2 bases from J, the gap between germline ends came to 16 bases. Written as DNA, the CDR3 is TGTGCCAGCAGCTTGGCCTCGACAGGCAGGGTCACAGATACGCAGTATTTT. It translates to CASSLASTGRVTDTQYF.

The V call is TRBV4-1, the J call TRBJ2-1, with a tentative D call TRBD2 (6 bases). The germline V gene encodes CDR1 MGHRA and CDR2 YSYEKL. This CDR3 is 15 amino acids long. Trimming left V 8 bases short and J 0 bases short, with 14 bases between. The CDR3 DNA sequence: TGCGCCAGCGGTAAAACGGGAGTCTCCTACAATGAGCAGTTCTTC. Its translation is CASGKTGVSYNEQFF.

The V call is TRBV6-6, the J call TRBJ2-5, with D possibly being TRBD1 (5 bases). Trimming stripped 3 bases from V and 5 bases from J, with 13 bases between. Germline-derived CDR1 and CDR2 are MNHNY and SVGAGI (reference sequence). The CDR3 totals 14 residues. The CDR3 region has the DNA TGTGCCAGCAGTTATCCAGGGCAGAGGGAGACCCAGTACTTC. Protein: CASSYPGQRETQYF.

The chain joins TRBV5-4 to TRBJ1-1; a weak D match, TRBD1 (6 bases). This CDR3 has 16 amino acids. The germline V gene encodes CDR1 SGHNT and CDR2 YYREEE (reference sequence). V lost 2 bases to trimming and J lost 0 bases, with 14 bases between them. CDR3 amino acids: CASSFTTGTLNTEAFF. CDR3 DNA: TGTGCCAGCAGCTTCACTACAGGGACGTTGAACACTGAAGCTTTCTTT.

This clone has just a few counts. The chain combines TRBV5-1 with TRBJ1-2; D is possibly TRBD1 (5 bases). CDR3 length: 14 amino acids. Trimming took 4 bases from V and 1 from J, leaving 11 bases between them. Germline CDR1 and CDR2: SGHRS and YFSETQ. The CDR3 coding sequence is TGCGCCAGCAGCCCCTTACAGGTTAACTATGGCTACACCTTC. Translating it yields CASSPLQVNYGYTF.

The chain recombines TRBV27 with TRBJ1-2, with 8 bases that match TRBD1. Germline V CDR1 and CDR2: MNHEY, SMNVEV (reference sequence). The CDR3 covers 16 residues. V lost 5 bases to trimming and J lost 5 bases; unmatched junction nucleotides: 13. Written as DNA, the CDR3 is TGTGCCAGCAGTAGGAACTCCCGGACAGGGTCGTATGGCTACACCTTC. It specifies CASSRNSRTGSYGYTF.

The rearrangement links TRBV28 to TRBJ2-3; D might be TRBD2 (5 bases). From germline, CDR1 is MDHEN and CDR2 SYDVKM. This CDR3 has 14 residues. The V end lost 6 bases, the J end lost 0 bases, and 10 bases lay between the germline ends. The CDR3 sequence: CASSRAESTDTQYF. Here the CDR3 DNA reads TGTGCCAGCAGCCGAGCGGAGAGCACAGATACGCAGTATTTT.

The CDR3: CASSLTWGTGEQYF. DNA for the CDR3: TGTGCCAGCAGCCTAACCTGGGGGACAGGTGAGCAGTACTTC. The chain is built from TRBV28 and TRBJ2-7; 8 bases fit TRBD1. Germline values: CDR1 MDHEN, CDR2 SYDVKM. Trimming took 6 bases from V and 7 from J; bases not matched to a gene: 11. This CDR3 comprises 14 residues. The variable domain in full, with the rest retrieved from reference TRBV28 and TRBJ2-7, is DVKVTQSSRYLVKRTGEKVFLECVQDMDHENMFWYRQDPGLGLRLIYFSYDVKMKEKGDIPEGYSVSREKKERFSLILESASTNQTSMYLCASSLTWGTGEQYFGPGTRLTVT.

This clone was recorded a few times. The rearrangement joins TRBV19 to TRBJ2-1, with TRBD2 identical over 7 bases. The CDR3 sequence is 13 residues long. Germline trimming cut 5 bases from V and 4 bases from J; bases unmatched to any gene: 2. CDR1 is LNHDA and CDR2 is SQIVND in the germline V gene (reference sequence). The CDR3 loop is CASSPLAYNEQFF. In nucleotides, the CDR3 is TGTGCCAGTAGTCCACTAGCGTACAATGAGCAGTTCTTC.

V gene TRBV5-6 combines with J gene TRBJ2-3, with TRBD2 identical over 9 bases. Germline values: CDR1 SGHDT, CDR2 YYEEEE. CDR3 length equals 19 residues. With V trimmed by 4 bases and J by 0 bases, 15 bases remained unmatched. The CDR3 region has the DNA TGTGCCAGCAGCCTGGTGACCTTCTTAGCGGGAGTGAGCACAGATACGCAGTATTTT. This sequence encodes CASSLVTFLAGVSTDTQYF.

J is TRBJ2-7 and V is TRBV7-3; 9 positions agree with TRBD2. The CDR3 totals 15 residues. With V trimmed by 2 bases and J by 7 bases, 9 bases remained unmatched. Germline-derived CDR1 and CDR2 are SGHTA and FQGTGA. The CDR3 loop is CASSLLVSGSGEQYF. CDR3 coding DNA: TGTGCCAGCAGCTTATTGGTTAGCGGGAGCGGAGAGCAGTACTTC.

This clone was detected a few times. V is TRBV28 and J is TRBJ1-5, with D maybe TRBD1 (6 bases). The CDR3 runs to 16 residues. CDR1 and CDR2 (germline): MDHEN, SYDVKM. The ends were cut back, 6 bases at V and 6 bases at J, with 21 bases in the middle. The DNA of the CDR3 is TGTGCCAGCAGAATAGGGGGAGGGGGGGGCCCTCAGCCCCAGCATTTT. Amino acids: CASRIGGGGGPQPQHF.

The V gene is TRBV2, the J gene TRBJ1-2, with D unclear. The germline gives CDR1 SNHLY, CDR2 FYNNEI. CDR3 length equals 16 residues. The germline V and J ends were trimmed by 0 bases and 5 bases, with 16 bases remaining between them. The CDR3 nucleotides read TGTGCCAGCAGTGAAGCGCTTAGGAGCCCGGGGTATGGCTACACCTTC. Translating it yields CASSEALRSPGYGYTF.

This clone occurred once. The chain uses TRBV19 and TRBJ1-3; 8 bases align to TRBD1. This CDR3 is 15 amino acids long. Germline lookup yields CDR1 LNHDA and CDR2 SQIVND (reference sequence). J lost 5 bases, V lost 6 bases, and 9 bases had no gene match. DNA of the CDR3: TGTGCCAGTAGCAGGGGGACAGGTCGGCGAAACACCATATATTTT. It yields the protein CASSRGTGRRNTIYF.

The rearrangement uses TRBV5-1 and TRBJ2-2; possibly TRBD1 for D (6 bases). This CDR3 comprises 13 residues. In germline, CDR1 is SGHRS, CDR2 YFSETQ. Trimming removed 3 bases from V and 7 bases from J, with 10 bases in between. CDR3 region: CASSSTGIGELFF. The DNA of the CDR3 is TGCGCCAGCAGCTCCACAGGGATCGGGGAGCTGTTTTTT. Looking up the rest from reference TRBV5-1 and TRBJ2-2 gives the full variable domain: KAGVTQTPRYLIKTRGQQVTLSCSPISGHRSVSWYQQTPGQGLQFLFEYFSETQRNKGNFPGRFSGRQFSNSRSEMNVSTLELGDSALYLCASSSTGIGELFFGEGSRLTVL.

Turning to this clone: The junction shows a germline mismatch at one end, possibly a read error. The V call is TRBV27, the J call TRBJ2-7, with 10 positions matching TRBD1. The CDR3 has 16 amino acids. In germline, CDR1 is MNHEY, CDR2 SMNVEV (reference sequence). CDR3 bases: TGTGCCAGCAGTTTATTCGGGACAGGGGTTAATCGGGACGTAATTTTC. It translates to CASSLFGTGVNRDVIF.

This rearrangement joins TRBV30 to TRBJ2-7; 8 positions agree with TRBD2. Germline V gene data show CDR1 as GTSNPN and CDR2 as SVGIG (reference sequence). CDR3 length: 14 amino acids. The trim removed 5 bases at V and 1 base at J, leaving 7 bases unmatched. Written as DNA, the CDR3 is TGTGCCTGGCGTACTAGCGGCAATTCCTACGAGCAGTACTTC. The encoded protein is CAWRTSGNSYEQYF.

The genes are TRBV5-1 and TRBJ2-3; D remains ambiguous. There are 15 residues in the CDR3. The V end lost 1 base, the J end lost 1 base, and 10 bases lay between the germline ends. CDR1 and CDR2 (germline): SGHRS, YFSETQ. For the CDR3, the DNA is TGCGCCAGCAGCTTGAACACTATGGGCACAGATACGCAGTATTTT. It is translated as CASSLNTMGTDTQYF. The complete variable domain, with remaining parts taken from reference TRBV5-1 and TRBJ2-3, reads KAGVTQTPRYLIKTRGQQVTLSCSPISGHRSVSWYQQTPGQGLQFLFEYFSETQRNKGNFPGRFSGRQFSNSRSEMNVSTLELGDSALYLCASSLNTMGTDTQYFGPGTRLTVL.

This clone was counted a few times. CDR3: CASSSVSGKRHEAFF. As DNA, the CDR3 is TGTGCCAGCAGCTCGGTTTCTGGAAAACGACATGAAGCTTTCTTT. The V gene is TRBV11-2, the J gene TRBJ1-1, with D unclear. The ends were cut back, 4 bases at V and 7 bases at J, with 19 bases in the middle. The CDR3 has 15 residues. CDR1 is SGHAT, CDR2 FQNNGV, per germline.

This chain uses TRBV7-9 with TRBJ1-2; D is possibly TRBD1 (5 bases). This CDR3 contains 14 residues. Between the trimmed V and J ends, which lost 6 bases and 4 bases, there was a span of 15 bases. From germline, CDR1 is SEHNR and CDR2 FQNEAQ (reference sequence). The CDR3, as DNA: TGTGCCAGCAGTCACACGAGACAGCTCTATGGCTACACCTTC. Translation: CASSHTRQLYGYTF.

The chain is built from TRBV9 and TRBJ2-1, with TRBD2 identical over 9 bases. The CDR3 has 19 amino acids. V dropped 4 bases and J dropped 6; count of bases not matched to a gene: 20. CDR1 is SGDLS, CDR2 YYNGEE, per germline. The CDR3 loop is CASSPGEREARGWSNEQFF. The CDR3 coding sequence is TGTGCCAGCAGCCCCGGGGAGCGGGAGGCCCGCGGGTGGTCCAATGAGCAGTTCTTC. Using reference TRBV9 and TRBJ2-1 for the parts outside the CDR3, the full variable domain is DSGVTQTPKHLITATGQRVTLRCSPRSGDLSVYWYQQSLDQGLQFLIQYYNGEERAKGNILERFSAQQFPDLHSELNLSSLELGDSALYFCASSPGEREARGWSNEQFFGPGTRLTVL.

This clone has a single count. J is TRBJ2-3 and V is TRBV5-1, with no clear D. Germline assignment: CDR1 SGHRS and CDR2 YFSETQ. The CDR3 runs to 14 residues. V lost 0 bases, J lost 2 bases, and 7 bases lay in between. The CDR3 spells CASSLALITDTQYF. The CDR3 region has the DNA TGCGCCAGCAGCTTGGCTCTAATCACAGATACGCAGTATTTT.